Included here is one T cell receptor beta chain sequence, with context. Antigen unknown. Sorting yielded triplicates of approximately 300,000 cells for each CD8+ T cell subset. CD45RO-CCR7+CD27+CD95- marked naive CD8+ T cells. Germline V gene sequence: CDR1 MDHEN, CDR2 SYDVKM. This CDR3 is 15 amino acids long. These data come from a study of CXCR3-negative and CXCR3-positive naive CD8 T cells. Study-wide context: Overall TRB read output was around 130 million, and each library contained about 1.5 +/- 0.3 million reads.

Overall study findings and caveats: CXCR3-positive naive cells carried more hydrophobic TRB CDR3s than CXCR3-negative ones. No difference in surface CD5 was seen between naive subsets, and TCR strength was inferred from TRB CDR3 properties.

Each TRB cDNA library was prepared by 5' RACE (with UMI labels). Reanalyzing the 5' RACE reads, TCRdb keeps one entry per CDR3 protein, without DNA. The repertoire table contains about 86,000 distinct CDR3 sequences. The receptor comes from a human donor in good health. Some clones in this sample may be carry-over from other donors' samples. The sequenced sample was naive CXCR3+ CD8+ T cells from blood. Subset specified: CD45RO-CCR7+CD27+CD95- naive CD8+ T cells expressing CXCR3 (TNR3+). The rearrangement links TRBV28 to TRBJ1-4. The chain's CDR3 is CASSLGRRRNEKLFF.